This passage covers 16 T cell receptor beta chains from one sample sequenced in a study of blood T cell repertoires in COVID-19. Method: immunoSEQ multiplex PCR; TCRdb's copy keeps in-frame clones and lacks some. The sample includes roughly 180,000 clones, roughly 90% of them seen just once. The sequenced sample consisted of peripheral blood. These receptors were collected from a man aged 70-80 years with active or convalescent COVID-19.

A single count supports this clone. The chain uses TRBV24-1 and TRBJ2-1; D is possibly TRBD1 (6 bases). This CDR3 is 12 amino acids long. V lost 3 bases and J lost 9, with 8 bases in between. Germline V gene data show CDR1 as KGHDR and CDR2 as SFDVKD. The CDR3 reads CATSDPGVEQFF. The CDR3 DNA reads TGTGCCACCAGTGATCCAGGGGTTGAGCAGTTCTTC.

The chain uses TRBV5-1 and TRBJ2-5; the match to TRBD2 covers 7 bases. CDR1 is SGHRS and CDR2 is YFSETQ in the germline V gene. J was trimmed by 5 bases and V by 4 bases; bases with no gene match: 8. CDR3 size: 14 residues. The CDR3 region has the DNA TGCGCCAGCAGCCCCGGGGGGTCTGGGGAGACCCAGTACTTC. This encodes CASSPGGSGETQYF.

This chain connects TRBV9 to TRBJ1-6, with D possibly being TRBD1 (5 bases). CDR1 is SGDLS, CDR2 YYNGEE, per germline. The CDR3 loop spans 14 amino acids. The V gene lost 1 base and the J gene lost 8 bases, with 10 bases spanning the gap. Here the CDR3 reads CASSVKGWDSPLHF. Here the CDR3 DNA reads TGTGCCAGCAGCGTAAAGGGGTGGGATTCACCCCTCCACTTT.

The chain has TRBV4-3 and TRBJ2-5, with D perhaps matching TRBD2 (6 bases). The CDR3 is 16 amino acids. Between the trimmed V and J ends, which lost 0 bases and 1 base, there was a span of 12 bases. Germline CDR1 is LGHNA and CDR2 is YSLEER. CDR3 DNA sequence: TGCGCCAGCAGCCAAGATCCGGCACTAGCCCAAGAGACCCAGTACTTC. This gives the protein CASSQDPALAQETQYF.

The chain recombines TRBV20-1 with TRBJ2-7; no definite D call. There are 12 residues in the CDR3. In germline, CDR1 is DFQATT, CDR2 SNEGSKA (reference sequence). Trimming removed 3 bases from V and 3 bases from J, with 9 bases in between. The CDR3 loop is CSASLQNYEQYF. CDR3 in DNA: TGCAGTGCTAGTCTACAGAACTACGAGCAGTACTTC.

This clone has a handful of counts. The chain has TRBV11-2 and TRBJ2-2; 8 positions match TRBD1. From germline, CDR1 is SGHAT and CDR2 FQNNGV. CDR3 length: 15 amino acids. The ends lost 5 bases at V and 5 bases at J; junction bases unmatched: 7. The CDR3 DNA reads as TGTGCCAGCAGCCCTACGACAGGGGTTACCGGGGAGCTGTTTTTT. Translated: CASSPTTGVTGELFF.

The V gene is TRBV7-7, the J gene TRBJ2-1; TRBD1 aligns across 9 bases. After removal of 5 bases from V and 3 bases from J, the junction contained 5 bases not matched to a gene. Germline CDR1 is SSHAT and CDR2 is FNYEAQ (reference sequence). This CDR3 is 15 amino acids long. CDR3 DNA: TGTGCCAGCAGCAAGCCGGGACAGGGCTACAATGAGCAGTTCTTC. Protein sequence: CASSKPGQGYNEQFF.

The V gene is TRBV18, the J gene TRBJ2-3, with 12 bases aligning to TRBD2. J lost 2 bases, V lost 6 bases, and 6 bases had no gene match. Germline V lookup: CDR1 KGHSH, CDR2 LQKENI. The CDR3 spans 16 residues. The CDR3 here is CASSLLAGGPTDTQYF. DNA for the CDR3: TGTGCCAGCTCGCTACTAGCGGGGGGACCCACAGATACGCAGTATTTT.

J is TRBJ1-4 and V is TRBV7-9; TRBD1 matches at 7 bases. Per germline, CDR1 SEHNR and CDR2 FQNEAQ (reference sequence). This CDR3 region has 14 residues. The J segment lost 8 bases and the V segment lost 2 bases, leaving 5 bases of the junction unmatched. The CDR3 here is CASSLTGDFEKLFF. In DNA form, the CDR3 reads TGTGCCAGCAGCTTAACAGGGGACTTCGAAAAACTGTTTTTT.

The chain carries TRBV29-1 and TRBJ1-4, with TRBD1 matching 10 bases. Germline lookup yields CDR1 SQVTM and CDR2 ANQGSEA. The CDR3 covers 14 residues. J gave up 3 bases and V 6 bases, and 4 bases lay outside the gene matches. The CDR3 loop is CSVGDRGANEKLFF. The CDR3 nucleotides are TGCAGCGTGGGGGACAGGGGAGCTAATGAAAAACTGTTTTTT.

The chain recombines TRBV7-2 with TRBJ1-2; 10 bases map to TRBD1. Trimming took 1 base from V and 5 from J; bases not matched to a gene: 4. This CDR3 is 15 amino acids long. The V gene's germline CDR1 is SGHTA and CDR2 FQGNSA. CDR3 nucleotides: TGTGCCAGCAGCTTAGGGGGGACAGGGGTGTATGGCTACACCTTC. As protein: CASSLGGTGVYGYTF.

J is TRBJ2-2 and V is TRBV24-1; 9 nucleotides agree with TRBD2. This CDR3 has 16 amino acids. Germline V gene sequence: CDR1 KGHDR, CDR2 SFDVKD. V lost 4 bases to trimming and J lost 6 bases; unmatched junction nucleotides: 8. This chain's CDR3 is CATSDPGREGAGELFF. In nucleotides, the CDR3 is TGTGCCACCAGTGACCCGGGGCGGGAGGGTGCCGGGGAGCTGTTTTTT.

The CDR3 nucleotides are TGTGCCAGCAGTCCACCCCTAGCGGAGCAGTTCTTC. Translated: CASSPPLAEQFF. The chain has TRBV27 and TRBJ2-1; perhaps TRBD2 as D (6 bases). CDR1 MNHEY and CDR2 SMNVEV come from the germline V gene (reference sequence). V lost 5 bases and J 10 bases, leaving 12 bases between the germline ends. This CDR3 has 12 residues.

The V gene is TRBV11-2, the J gene TRBJ2-5, with TRBD1 matching over 7 bases. The CDR3 runs 11 residues. J was trimmed by 5 bases and V by 6 bases; bases with no gene match: 0. Germline V gives CDR1 SGHAT, CDR2 FQNNGV. The CDR3 region is CASRTGETQYF. For the CDR3, the DNA is TGTGCCAGCAGGACAGGGGAGACCCAGTACTTC.

The V gene is TRBV18, the J gene TRBJ1-5; 10 positions match TRBD1. V trimming: 3 bases; J trimming: 0 bases; junction bases outside the gene matches: 5. The CDR3 has 17 residues. Germline V CDR1 and CDR2: KGHSH, LQKENI. CDR3 nucleotide sequence: TGTGCCAGCTCACCGGGACAGGGGCCATATAGCAATCAGCCCCAGCATTTT. Protein: CASSPGQGPYSNQPQHF.

The rearrangement links TRBV20-1 to TRBJ2-7; a weak D match, TRBD2 (6 bases). The CDR3 has 11 amino acids. The germline V gene encodes CDR1 DFQATT and CDR2 SNEGSKA (reference sequence). V gave up 5 bases and J gave up 3 bases, with 8 bases separating them. The chain's CDR3 is CSAGGGYEQYF. The CDR3 DNA sequence: TGCAGTGCTGGGGGAGGCTACGAGCAGTACTTC.